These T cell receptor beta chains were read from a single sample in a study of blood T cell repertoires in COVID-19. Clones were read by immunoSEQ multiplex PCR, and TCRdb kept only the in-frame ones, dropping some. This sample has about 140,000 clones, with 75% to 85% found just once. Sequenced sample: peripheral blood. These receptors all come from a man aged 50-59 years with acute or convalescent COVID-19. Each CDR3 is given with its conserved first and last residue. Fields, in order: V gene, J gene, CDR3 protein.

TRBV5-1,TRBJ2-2,CASSFSAGELFF
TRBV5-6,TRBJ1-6,CASSLGLYARDSPLHF
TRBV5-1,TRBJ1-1,CASSFKQGTEAFF
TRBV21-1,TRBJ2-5,CASSKAPRGQTVQETQYF
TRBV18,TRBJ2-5,CASSPQGDLQETQYF
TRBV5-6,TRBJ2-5,CASSSEGGRSGETQYF
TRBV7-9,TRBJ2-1,CASSLDNLLEQFF
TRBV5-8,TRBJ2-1,CASSSDPSVQKQFF
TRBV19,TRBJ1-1,CASTKTQGASTEAFF
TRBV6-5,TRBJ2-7,CASSNGASGSYEQYF
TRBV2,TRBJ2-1,CASSRDSSYNEQFF
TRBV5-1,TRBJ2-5,CASSAGQGMETQYF
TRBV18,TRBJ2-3,CASSPPNTDTQYF
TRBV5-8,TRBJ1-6,CASSLYEAGYGSPLHF
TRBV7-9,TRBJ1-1,CASSFQGGLSTEAFF
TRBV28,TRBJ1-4,CASSLFPGQYNEKLFF
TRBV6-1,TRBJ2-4,CASTWQAKNIQYF
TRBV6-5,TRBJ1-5,CASSYSKGTVNQPQHF
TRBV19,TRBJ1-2,CASSPRQGDRGSYGYTF
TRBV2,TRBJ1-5,CASSSGNQPQHF
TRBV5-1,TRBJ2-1,CASSSNPGGGPYNEQFF
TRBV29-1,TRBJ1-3,CSVDSGSGNTIYF
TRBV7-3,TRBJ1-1,CASSSLGGNTEAFF
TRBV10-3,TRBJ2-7,CAISPGSGSYEQYF
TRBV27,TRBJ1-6,CASSLKRRGSYNSPLHF
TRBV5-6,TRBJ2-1,CASSLEVGLLLYNEQFF
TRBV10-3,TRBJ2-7,CAISDDRGGYEQYF
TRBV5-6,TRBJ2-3,CASSSTSGPSTDTQYF
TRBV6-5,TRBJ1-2,CASSSSGSNGYTF
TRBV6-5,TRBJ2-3,CASTVAASTDTQYF
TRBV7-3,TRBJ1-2,CASSKGQGTEGYTF
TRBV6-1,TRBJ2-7,CASSEAAGYEQYF
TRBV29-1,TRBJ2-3,CSVERDSSTDTQYF
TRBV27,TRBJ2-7,CASSLGTVPYEQYF
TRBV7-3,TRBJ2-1,CASSLGLAVSYNEQFF
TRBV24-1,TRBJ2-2,CATSDLRWGAVAGELFF
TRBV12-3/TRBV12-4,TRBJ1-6,CASSSQGDSPLHF
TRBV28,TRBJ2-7,CASSRRSGRLPEQYF
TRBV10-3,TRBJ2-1,CATNPSGRLVYNEQFF
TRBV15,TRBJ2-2,CATSRDYGTGATNTGELFF
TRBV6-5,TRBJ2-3,CASGGGASTDTQYF
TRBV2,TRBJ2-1,CASSDETGGLNEQFF
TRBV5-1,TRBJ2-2,CASSLYGEIANTGELFF
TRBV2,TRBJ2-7,CASIYSRLANLSYEQYF
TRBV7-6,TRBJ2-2,CASSSRGDNTGELFF
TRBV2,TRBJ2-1,CASSNPGLAGGYEQFF
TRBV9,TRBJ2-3,CASSVKGAPTDTQYF
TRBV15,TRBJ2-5,CATSRDFAGVKETQYF
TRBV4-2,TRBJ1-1,CASSQERGTHTEAFF
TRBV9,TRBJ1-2,CASSPSAGDYGYTF
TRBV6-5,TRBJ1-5,CASSRAGDQPQHF
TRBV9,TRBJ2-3,CASSVATGLAGGMNTQYF
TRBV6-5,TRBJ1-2,CASSPFQGNGYTF
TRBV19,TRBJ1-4,CASSPPGLPTNEKLFF
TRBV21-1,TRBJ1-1,CASSGRWRNTEAFF
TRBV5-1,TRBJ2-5,CASSLVARGQETQYF
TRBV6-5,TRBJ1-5,CASSYTGGGEGAQHF
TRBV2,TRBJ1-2,CAIRQGAYGYTF
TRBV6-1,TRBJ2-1,CASSEGGSTYNEQFF
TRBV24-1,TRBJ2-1,CATSGQGANEQFF